The clone carrying this TCR beta chain was picked up a small number of times. Its antigen remains unknown. Germline CDR1 and CDR2: SGHDN and FVKESK. The CDR3 sequence is 18 residues long. Germline trimming cut 3 bases from V and 4 bases from J; bases unmatched to any gene: 13. The sample originates from a study of regulatory T cells in long-lasting Graves disease. Points from the study as a whole: It was possible that the small sample size reduced accuracy. Relative to new patients (approximately 1,000), persistent patients exhibited greater sharing of public clonotypes (around 2,700).

In building TCR beta libraries, iRepertoire HTBI primers were used together with Arm-PCR of CDR3 regions. Each CDR3 protein gets one entry after TCRdb re-called the multiplex PCR reads with MiXCR. The table shows roughly 470,000 distinct CDR3 sequences, with about 20% occurring only once. The time point is: persistent/refractory GD, antithyroid drugs over 5 years with positive TRAb. From RNA extracted from PBMCs, the TCR library was made. The sequence was collected from a female donor with Graves disease. Sample: peripheral blood mononuclear cells (PBMCs), taken when the disease was refractory, from a patient treated with antithyroid drugs. The V and J genes are TRBV14 and TRBJ2-2; TRBD2 matches at 8 bases. Here the CDR3 reads CASSQARREGRITGELFF. CDR3 nucleotide sequence: TGTGCCAGCAGCCAGGCTCGACGGGAGGGCCGAATCACCGGGGAGCTGTTTTTT.